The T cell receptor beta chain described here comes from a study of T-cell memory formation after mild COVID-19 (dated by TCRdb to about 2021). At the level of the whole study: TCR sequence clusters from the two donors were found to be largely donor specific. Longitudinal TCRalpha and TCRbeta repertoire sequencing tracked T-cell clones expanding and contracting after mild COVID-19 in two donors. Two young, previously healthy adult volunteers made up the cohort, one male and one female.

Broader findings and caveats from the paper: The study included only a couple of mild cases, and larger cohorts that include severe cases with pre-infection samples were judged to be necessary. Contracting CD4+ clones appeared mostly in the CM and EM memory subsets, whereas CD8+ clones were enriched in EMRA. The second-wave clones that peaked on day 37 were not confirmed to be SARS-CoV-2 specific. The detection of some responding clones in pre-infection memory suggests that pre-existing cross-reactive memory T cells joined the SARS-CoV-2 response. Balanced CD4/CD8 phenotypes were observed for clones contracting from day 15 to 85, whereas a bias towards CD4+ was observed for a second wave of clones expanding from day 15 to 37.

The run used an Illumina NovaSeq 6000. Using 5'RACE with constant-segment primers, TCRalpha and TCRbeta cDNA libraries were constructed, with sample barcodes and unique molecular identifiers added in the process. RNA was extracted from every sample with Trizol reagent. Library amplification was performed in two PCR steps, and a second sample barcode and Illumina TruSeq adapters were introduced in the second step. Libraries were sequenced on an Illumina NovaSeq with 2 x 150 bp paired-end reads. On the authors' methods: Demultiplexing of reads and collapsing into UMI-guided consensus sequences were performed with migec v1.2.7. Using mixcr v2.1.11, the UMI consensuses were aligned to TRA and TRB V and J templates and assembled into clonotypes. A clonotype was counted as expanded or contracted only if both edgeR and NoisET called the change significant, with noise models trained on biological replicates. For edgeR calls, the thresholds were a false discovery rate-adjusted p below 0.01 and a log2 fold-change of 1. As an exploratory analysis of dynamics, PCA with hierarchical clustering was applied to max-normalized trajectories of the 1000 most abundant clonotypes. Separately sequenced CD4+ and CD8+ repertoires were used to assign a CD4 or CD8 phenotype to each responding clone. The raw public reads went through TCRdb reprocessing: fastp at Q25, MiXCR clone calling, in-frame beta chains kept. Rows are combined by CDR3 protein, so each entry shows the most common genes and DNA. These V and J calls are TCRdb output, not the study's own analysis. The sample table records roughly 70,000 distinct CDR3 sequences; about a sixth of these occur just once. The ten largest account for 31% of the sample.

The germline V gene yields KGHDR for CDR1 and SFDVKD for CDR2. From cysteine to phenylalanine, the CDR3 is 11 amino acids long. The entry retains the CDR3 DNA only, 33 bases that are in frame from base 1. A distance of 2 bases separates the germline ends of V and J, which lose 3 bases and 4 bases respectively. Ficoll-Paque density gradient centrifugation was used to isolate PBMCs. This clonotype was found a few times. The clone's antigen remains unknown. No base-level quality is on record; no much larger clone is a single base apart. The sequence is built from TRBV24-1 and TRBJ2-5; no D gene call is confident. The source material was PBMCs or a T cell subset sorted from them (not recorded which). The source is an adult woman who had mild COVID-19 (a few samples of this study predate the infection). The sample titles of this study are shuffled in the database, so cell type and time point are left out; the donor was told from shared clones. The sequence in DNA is TGTGCCACCAGTGATGGAGAGACCCAGTACTTC. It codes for CATSDGETQYF.